This T cell receptor (beta chain) is from a study of Ad26.COV2.S vaccination and SARS-CoV-2 variants. Study-wide results and caveats: Vaccinees and placebo recipients showed similar non-spike TCR breadth. People given the vaccine had a wider spike-specific TCR breadth than placebo recipients did. Reports say spike-specific CD8+ and CD4+ T cell responses covered substantial breadth after vaccination.

Notes on this clone: Its antigen is still unknown.

Profiled with immunoSEQ multiplex PCR; TCRdb holds only in-frame clones, not every one. The sample lists hundreds of thousands of clones, around 89% occurring once. Treatment here: roughly 20 received Ad26.COV2.S at low or high dose, single or two shots; about 5 received placebo; per-sample allocation not given. Each sample was drawn 63 days after the first injection (of vaccine or placebo). Trimming pared 2 bases from V and 0 bases from J, leaving 7 bases between. From germline, CDR1 is SNHLY and CDR2 FYNNEI. CDR3 length: 14 residues. The source was peripheral blood, collected in a trial of Ad26.COV2.S vaccine versus placebo. This receptor was taken from a person aged 18 to 65 who received the Ad26.COV2.S COVID-19 vaccine or a placebo. The chain carries TRBV2 and TRBJ1-1; no firm D call. The CDR3 bases are TGTGCCAGCAGTGAAAGGCATCTGAACACTGAAGCTTTCTTT. It translates to CASSERHLNTEAFF.